This TCR beta chain derives from a study of CD8 T cells in Susac syndrome. Germline CDR1 reads SEHNR; CDR2 reads FQNEAQ (reference sequence). CDR3 size: 12 residues. V shed 3 bases and J 6 bases; nucleotides not matched to a gene: 2. Blood CD8+ and CD4+ T cells underwent high-throughput TCR beta sequencing. Study observations and caveats: Among people with Susac, CD8+ clonal expansion was greatest in TEMRA cells and active patients.

Points on this clonotype: Its antigen is undetermined.

Random hexamers served to reverse transcribe roughly 0.5 to 1 ug RNA. TCRdb reanalysed the immunoSEQ multiplex PCR reads using MiXCR and keeps one entry per CDR3 protein. Here the sample spans about 83,000 distinct CDR3 sequences, 95% being singletons. The sequence derives from a human donor with Susac syndrome. Sequenced: CD8+ T cells from PBMCs. This chain uses TRBV7-9 with TRBJ2-7; 7 bases fit TRBD1. In nucleotides, the CDR3 is TGTGCCAGCAGCTTCTCAGGGGGCGAGCAGTACTTC. Protein product: CASSFSGGEQYF.